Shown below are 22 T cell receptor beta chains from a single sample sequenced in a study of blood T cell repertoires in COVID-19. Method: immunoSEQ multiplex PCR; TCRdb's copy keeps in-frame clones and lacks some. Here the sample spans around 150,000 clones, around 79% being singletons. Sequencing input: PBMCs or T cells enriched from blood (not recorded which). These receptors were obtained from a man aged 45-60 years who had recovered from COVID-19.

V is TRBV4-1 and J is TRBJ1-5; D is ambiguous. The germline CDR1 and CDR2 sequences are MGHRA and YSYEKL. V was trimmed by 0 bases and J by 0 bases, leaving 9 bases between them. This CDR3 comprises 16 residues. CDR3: CASSQEVRSSNQPQHF. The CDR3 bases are TGCGCCAGCAGCCAAGAAGTTCGGTCTAGCAATCAGCCCCAGCATTTT.

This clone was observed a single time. The CDR3, as DNA: TGTGCCAGCAGCCCGCCGGCAGGGGGCACTGAAGCTTTCTTT. It yields the protein CASSPPAGGTEAFF. This chain joins TRBV11-2 and TRBJ1-1, with 7 bases aligning to TRBD1. CDR3 length equals 14 residues. Germline CDR1 reads SGHAT; CDR2 reads FQNNGV. J was trimmed by 4 bases and V by 5 bases; bases with no gene match: 7.

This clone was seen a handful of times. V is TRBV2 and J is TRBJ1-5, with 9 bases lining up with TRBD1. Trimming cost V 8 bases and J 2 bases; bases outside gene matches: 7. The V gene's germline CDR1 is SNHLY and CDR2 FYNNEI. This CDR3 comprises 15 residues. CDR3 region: CASRTGEGGNQPQHF. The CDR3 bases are TGTGCCAGCCGGACAGGGGAAGGGGGCAATCAGCCCCAGCATTTT.

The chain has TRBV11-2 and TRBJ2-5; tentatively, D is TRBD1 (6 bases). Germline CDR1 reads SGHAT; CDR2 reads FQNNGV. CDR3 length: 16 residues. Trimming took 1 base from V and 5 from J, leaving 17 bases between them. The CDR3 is CASSLGGRAGAETQYF. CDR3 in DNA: TGTGCCAGCAGCTTAGGGGGGCGGGCAGGGGCCGAGACCCAGTACTTC.

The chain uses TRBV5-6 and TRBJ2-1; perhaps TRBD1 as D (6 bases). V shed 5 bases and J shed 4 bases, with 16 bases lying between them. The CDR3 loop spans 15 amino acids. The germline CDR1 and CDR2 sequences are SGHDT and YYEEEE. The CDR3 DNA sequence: TGTGCCAGCAGTTCCGGGACACTGATTTACAATGAGCAGTTCTTC. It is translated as CASSSGTLIYNEQFF.

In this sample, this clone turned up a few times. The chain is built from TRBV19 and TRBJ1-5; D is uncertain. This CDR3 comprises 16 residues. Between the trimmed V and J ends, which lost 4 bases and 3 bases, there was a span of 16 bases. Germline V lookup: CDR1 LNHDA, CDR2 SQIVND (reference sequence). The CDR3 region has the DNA TGTGCCAGTAGTACCCCGGCCCGCGGGGACAATCAGCCCCAGCATTTT. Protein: CASSTPARGDNQPQHF.

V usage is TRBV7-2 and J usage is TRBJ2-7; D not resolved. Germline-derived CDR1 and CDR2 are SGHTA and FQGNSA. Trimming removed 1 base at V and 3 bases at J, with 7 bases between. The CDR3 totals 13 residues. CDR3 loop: CASSLGASYEQYF. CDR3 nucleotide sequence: TGTGCCAGCAGCTTAGGGGCCAGCTACGAGCAGTACTTC.

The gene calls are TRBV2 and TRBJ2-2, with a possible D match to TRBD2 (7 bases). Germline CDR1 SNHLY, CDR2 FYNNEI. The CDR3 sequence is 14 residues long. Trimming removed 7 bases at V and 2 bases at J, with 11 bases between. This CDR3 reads CASIGGLNTGELFF. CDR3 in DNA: TGTGCCAGCATCGGGGGGCTCAACACCGGGGAGCTGTTTTTT.

This CDR3 reads CASTLPGQTMYGYTF. In nucleotides, the CDR3 is TGTGCCAGCACCCTTCCGGGACAGACAATGTATGGCTACACCTTC. The chain combines TRBV28 with TRBJ1-2; 7 bases are shared with TRBD1. The germline V gene encodes CDR1 MDHEN and CDR2 SYDVKM. The ends lost 7 bases at V and 5 bases at J; junction bases unmatched: 13. The CDR3 consists of 15 residues.

The CDR3 reads CASSPIGTGVGEQYF. As DNA, the CDR3 is TGTGCCAGCAGCCCTATCGGGACAGGGGTTGGCGAGCAGTACTTC. The rearrangement joins TRBV5-6 to TRBJ2-7; 10 nucleotides line up with TRBD1. V lost 4 bases and J lost 6; bases outside the gene matches: 10. The CDR3 has 15 residues. In germline, CDR1 is SGHDT, CDR2 YYEEEE.

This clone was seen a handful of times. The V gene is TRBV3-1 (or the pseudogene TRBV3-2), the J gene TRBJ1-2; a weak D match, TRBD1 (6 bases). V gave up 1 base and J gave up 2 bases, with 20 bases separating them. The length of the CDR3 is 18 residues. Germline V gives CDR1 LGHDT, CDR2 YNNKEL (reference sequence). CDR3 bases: TGTGCCAGCAGCCAAGCGCTTGTAGGGGGTCGACGGAACTATGGCTACACCTTC. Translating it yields CASSQALVGGRRNYGYTF.

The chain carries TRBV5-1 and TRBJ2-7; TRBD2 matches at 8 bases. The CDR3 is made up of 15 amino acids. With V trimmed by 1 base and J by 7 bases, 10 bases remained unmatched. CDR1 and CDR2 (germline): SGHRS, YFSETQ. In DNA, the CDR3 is TGCGCCAGCAGCTTGAGCGGGGGTAACTCGGGGGAGCAGTACTTC. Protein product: CASSLSGGNSGEQYF.

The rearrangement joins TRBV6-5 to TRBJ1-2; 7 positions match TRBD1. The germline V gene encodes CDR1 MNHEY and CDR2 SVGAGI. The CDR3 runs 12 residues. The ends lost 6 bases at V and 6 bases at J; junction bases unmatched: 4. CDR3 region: CASSLTGNGYTF. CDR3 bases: TGTGCCAGCAGCCTGACAGGGAATGGCTACACCTTC.

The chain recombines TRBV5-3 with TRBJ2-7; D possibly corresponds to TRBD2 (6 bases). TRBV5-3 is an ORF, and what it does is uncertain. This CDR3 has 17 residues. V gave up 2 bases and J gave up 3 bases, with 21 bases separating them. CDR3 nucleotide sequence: TGTGCCAGAAGCTTCCTGATGGCGGGACCCTATGACTACGAGCAGTACTTC. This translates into CARSFLMAGPYDYEQYF.

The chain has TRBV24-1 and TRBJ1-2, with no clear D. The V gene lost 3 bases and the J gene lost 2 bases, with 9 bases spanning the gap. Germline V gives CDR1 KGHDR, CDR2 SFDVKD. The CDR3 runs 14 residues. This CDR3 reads CATSDLTKNYGYTF. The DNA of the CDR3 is TGTGCCACCAGTGATCTGACAAAAAACTATGGCTACACCTTC.

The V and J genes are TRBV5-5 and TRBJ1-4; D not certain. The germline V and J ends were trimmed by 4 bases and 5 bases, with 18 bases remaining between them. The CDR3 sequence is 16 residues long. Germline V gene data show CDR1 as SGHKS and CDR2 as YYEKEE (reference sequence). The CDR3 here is CASSGYTTLRNEKLFF. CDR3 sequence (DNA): TGTGCCAGCAGCGGTTATACGACTCTAAGAAATGAAAAACTGTTTTTT.

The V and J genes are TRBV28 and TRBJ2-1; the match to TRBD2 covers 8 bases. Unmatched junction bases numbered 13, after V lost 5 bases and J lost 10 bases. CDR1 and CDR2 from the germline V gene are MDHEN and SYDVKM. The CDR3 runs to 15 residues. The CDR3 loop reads CASSPPGLGGREQFF. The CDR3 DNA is TGTGCCAGCAGTCCACCGGGACTAGGGGGGCGCGAGCAGTTCTTC.

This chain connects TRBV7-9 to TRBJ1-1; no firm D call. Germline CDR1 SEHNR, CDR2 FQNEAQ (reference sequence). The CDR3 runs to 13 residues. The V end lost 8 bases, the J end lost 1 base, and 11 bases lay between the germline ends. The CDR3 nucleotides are TGTGCCAGCGGTCGACAAGCGAACACTGAAGCTTTCTTT. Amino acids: CASGRQANTEAFF.

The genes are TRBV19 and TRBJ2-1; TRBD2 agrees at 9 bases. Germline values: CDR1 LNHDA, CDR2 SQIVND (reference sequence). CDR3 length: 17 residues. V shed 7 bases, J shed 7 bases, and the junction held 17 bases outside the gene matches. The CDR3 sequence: CASKRVAGEVRKNEQFF. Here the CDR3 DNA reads TGTGCCAGTAAGCGGGTAGCGGGAGAGGTTAGAAAAAATGAGCAGTTCTTC.

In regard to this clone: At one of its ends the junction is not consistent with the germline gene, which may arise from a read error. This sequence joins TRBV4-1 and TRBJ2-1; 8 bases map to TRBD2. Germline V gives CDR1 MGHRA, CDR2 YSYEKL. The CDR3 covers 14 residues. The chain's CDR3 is CASRTKREYTEQFF. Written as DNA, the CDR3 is TGCGCCAGCAGGACCAAGCGGGAGTACACTGAGCAGTTCTTC.

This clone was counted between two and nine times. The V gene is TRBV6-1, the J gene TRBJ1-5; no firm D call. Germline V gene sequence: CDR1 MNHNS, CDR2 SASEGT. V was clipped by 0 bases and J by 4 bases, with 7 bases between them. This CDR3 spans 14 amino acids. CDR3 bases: TGTGCCAGCAGTGAAGCGGGCTGGAATCAGCCCCAGCATTTT. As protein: CASSEAGWNQPQHF.

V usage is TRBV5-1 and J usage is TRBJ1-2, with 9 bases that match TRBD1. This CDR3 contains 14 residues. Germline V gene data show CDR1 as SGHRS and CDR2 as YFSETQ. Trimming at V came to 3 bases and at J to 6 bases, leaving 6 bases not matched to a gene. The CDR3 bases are TGCGCCAGCAGCTGGAACCGGGACAGGGATGGCTACACCTTC. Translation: CASSWNRDRDGYTF.